The 31 T cell receptor beta chains listed next were all sequenced from one sample in a study of CXCR3-negative and CXCR3-positive naive CD8 T cells. Study-wide results and caveats: More hydrophobic TRB CDR3s occurred in CXCR3-positive than in CXCR3-negative naive cells.

Which antigens these TCRs recognize remains unknown. UMI-labeled 5' RACE yielded the TRB cDNA libraries. TCRdb reprocessed the 5' RACE reads and stores each CDR3 protein as one record, lacking DNA. The repertoire table contains 150,000 to 170,000 distinct CDR3 sequences. Sequenced input: naive CXCR3+ CD8+ T cells from blood. Subset defined: CD45RO-CCR7+CD27+CD95- naive CD8+ T cells expressing CXCR3 (TNR3+). The source is a human donor in good health. Some clones in this sample may be carry-over from other donors' samples.

The genes are TRBV29-1 and TRBJ2-7; the TRBD1 assignment by TCRdb is unverifiable without DNA. The CDR3 totals 14 residues. In germline, CDR1 is SQVTM, CDR2 ANQGSEA. The CDR3 loop is CSANTGSGTYEQYF.

The rearrangement uses TRBV7-9 and TRBJ2-1; the TCRdb D gene call, TRBD1, has no DNA to confirm it. This CDR3 region has 14 residues. Germline assignment: CDR1 SEHNR and CDR2 FQNEAQ (reference sequence). The CDR3 is CASRGGPGYNEQFF.

The chain links TRBV12-3 or TRBV12-4 to TRBJ2-7; no DNA is available, so the TRBD2 call from TCRdb remains unchecked. The CDR3 has 19 amino acids. Here the CDR3 reads CASSLNVLAGDQLPYEQYF.

The V gene is TRBV4-3, the J gene TRBJ1-3; TCRdb outputs TRBD1, but without DNA this stays unchecked. The CDR3 length is 15 residues. Germline V CDR1 and CDR2: LGHNA, YSLEER. CDR3 amino acids: CASSRDGTSGNTIYF.

V is TRBV9 and J is TRBJ2-7; TCRdb's D call, TRBD1, is unchecked because there is no DNA. From germline, CDR1 is SGDLS and CDR2 YYNGEE. CDR3 length equals 15 residues. This chain's CDR3 is CASSPGVDSDYEQYF.

This chain connects TRBV12-3 or TRBV12-4 to TRBJ2-7; the D gene TCRdb calls, TRBD1, cannot be checked with no DNA. The CDR3 covers 16 residues. The CDR3 sequence is CASTRAGTGAGYEQYF.

The chain joins TRBV6-1 to TRBJ2-6; absent DNA, TCRdb's TRBD1 call cannot be checked. The CDR3 covers 18 residues. Germline CDR1 is MNHNS and CDR2 is SASEGT. The CDR3: CASSDGGQGSSGANVLTF.

This rearrangement joins TRBV9 to TRBJ2-7; the D call from TCRdb, TRBD2, cannot be confirmed without DNA. This CDR3 contains 15 residues. CDR1 is SGDLS, CDR2 YYNGEE, per germline. This CDR3 is CASSGGSGPSYEQYF.

The CDR3 loop reads CASSLRTNRVEQFF. The rearrangement joins TRBV7-6 to TRBJ2-1; TCRdb selects TRBD2, and the lack of DNA leaves this call unchecked. The CDR3 covers 14 residues. Germline CDR1 is SGHVS and CDR2 is FNYEAQ.

The V gene is TRBV29-1, the J gene TRBJ2-2. CDR3 size: 12 residues. Germline CDR1 SQVTM, CDR2 ANQGSEA. The CDR3 spells CSITVEAGELFF.

The genes are TRBV11-2 and TRBJ2-7; TCRdb reports TRBD1, a call that lacks DNA to check it against. The germline gives CDR1 SGHAT, CDR2 FQNNGV. The CDR3 sequence is 14 residues long. The CDR3 loop is CASSLTGMTYEQYF.

The V call is TRBV28, the J call TRBJ1-1; the D gene TCRdb calls, TRBD1, cannot be checked with no DNA. The CDR3 runs 20 residues. Looked up from germline, CDR1 is MDHEN and CDR2 is SYDVKM. The CDR3 loop is CASSLGIGREMQPMNTEAFF. Full variable domain (rest looked up from reference TRBV28 and TRBJ1-1): DVKVTQSSRYLVKRTGEKVFLECVQDMDHENMFWYRQDPGLGLRLIYFSYDVKMKEKGDIPEGYSVSREKKERFSLILESASTNQTSMYLCASSLGIGREMQPMNTEAFFGQGTRLTVV.

V is TRBV11-2 and J is TRBJ2-1; TCRdb lists TRBD1, though no DNA is available to test this call. CDR1 and CDR2 from the germline V gene are SGHAT and FQNNGV. The CDR3 loop spans 16 amino acids. CDR3 protein: CASSRTGQEGYMEQFF.

The rearrangement links TRBV12-3 or TRBV12-4 to TRBJ2-5; the D gene TCRdb calls, TRBD2, cannot be checked with no DNA. The length of the CDR3 is 16 residues. CDR3 residues: CASSPDDSSGGETQYF.

The chain links TRBV30 to TRBJ1-2; TCRdb reports TRBD1, a call that lacks DNA to check it against. CDR3 length: 12 residues. The germline V gene encodes CDR1 GTSNPN and CDR2 SVGIG (reference sequence). The CDR3 protein is CAWNLGGDGYTF.

The rearrangement joins TRBV28 to TRBJ1-5; the TRBD1 assignment by TCRdb is unverifiable without DNA. Per the germline V gene, CDR1 is MDHEN and CDR2 is SYDVKM. The CDR3 runs to 16 residues. The CDR3 region is CASSLYSGLSNQPQHF.

The chain has TRBV27 and TRBJ2-1; TCRdb proposes TRBD1, but this gene call is untestable without DNA. CDR1 and CDR2 (germline): MNHEY, SMNVEV (reference sequence). The CDR3 runs to 15 residues. This CDR3 reads CASSPLGHSGNEQFF.

The chain recombines TRBV11-2 with TRBJ2-7; TCRdb selects TRBD2, and the lack of DNA leaves this call unchecked. This CDR3 spans 16 amino acids. The germline V gene encodes CDR1 SGHAT and CDR2 FQNNGV. The chain's CDR3 is CASSLGGGSGGIEQYF.

The chain uses TRBV6-2 or TRBV6-3 and TRBJ2-1. Germline assignment: CDR1 MNHEY and CDR2 SVGEGT. This CDR3 is built from 14 residues. The CDR3 loop reads CASSWRSSYNEQFF.

This chain connects TRBV20-1 to TRBJ2-7; TCRdb reports TRBD2, a call that lacks DNA to check it against. Germline values: CDR1 DFQATT, CDR2 SNEGSKA (reference sequence). The CDR3 is 17 amino acids. The CDR3 loop reads CSADYRTPGFITYEQYF.

V and J are TRBV29-1 and TRBJ1-2. The CDR3 is 14 residues long. Germline CDR1 and CDR2: SQVTM and ANQGSEA. The CDR3 sequence is CSVERPSANYGYTF. Together with reference TRBV29-1 and TRBJ1-2, the CDR3 gives the full variable domain: SAVISQKPSRDICQRGTSLTIQCQVDSQVTMMFWYRQQPGQSLTLIATANQGSEATYESGFVIDKFPISRPNLTFSTLTVSNMSPEDSSIYLCSVERPSANYGYTFGSGTRLTVV.

CDR3 amino acids: CASSSQTGRGRDEKLFF. The V gene is TRBV7-2, the J gene TRBJ1-4. Germline V CDR1 and CDR2: SGHTA, FQGNSA. This CDR3 is built from 17 residues.

The chain recombines TRBV28 with TRBJ2-7; TCRdb proposes TRBD1, but this gene call is untestable without DNA. The length of the CDR3 is 21 residues. Per germline, CDR1 MDHEN and CDR2 SYDVKM. CDR3 residues: CASSFPGKGDTSLGRSYEQYF.

The chain recombines TRBV20-1 with TRBJ2-7; checking the TCRdb D call of TRBD1 is not possible without DNA. Germline V gives CDR1 DFQATT, CDR2 SNEGSKA (reference sequence). The CDR3 is 13 amino acids. The CDR3 loop is CSAPGTPPGEQYF.

The chain has TRBV20-1 and TRBJ1-3; TCRdb picks TRBD1, but there is no DNA to check that call. Germline V gene lookup returns CDR1 DFQATT and CDR2 SNEGSKA (reference sequence). The CDR3 contains 14 residues. This CDR3 is CSARGTGTGNTIYF.

This rearrangement joins TRBV28 to TRBJ2-3. The germline V gene encodes CDR1 MDHEN and CDR2 SYDVKM. This CDR3 contains 15 residues. This chain's CDR3 is CASSLARETTDTQYF.

The rearrangement links TRBV28 to TRBJ2-2. From germline, CDR1 is MDHEN and CDR2 SYDVKM. The CDR3 is made up of 14 amino acids. This CDR3 is CASSRDLNTGELFF.

This chain uses TRBV15 with TRBJ2-3; checking the TCRdb D call of TRBD2 is not possible without DNA. Germline loops: CDR1 LNHNV, CDR2 YYDKDF (reference sequence). The CDR3 is made up of 17 amino acids. The CDR3 here is CATSGPWSQAGTDTQYF.

The chain couples TRBV29-1 to TRBJ2-4; TCRdb's D call, TRBD1, is unchecked because there is no DNA. The CDR3 has 15 residues. The germline CDR1 and CDR2 sequences are SQVTM and ANQGSEA. CDR3 amino acids: CSVLGAAGAKNIQYF.

The chain uses TRBV4-1 and TRBJ2-7. The CDR3 covers 12 residues. Germline CDR1 and CDR2: MGHRA and YSYEKL. The CDR3 loop is CASSQVGYEQYF.

The V and J genes are TRBV29-1 and TRBJ2-7; TCRdb's D gene call, TRBD2, goes unchecked for lack of DNA. The germline V gene has CDR1 SQVTM and CDR2 ANQGSEA. There are 12 residues in the CDR3. Here the CDR3 reads CSSQSVAGEQYF.